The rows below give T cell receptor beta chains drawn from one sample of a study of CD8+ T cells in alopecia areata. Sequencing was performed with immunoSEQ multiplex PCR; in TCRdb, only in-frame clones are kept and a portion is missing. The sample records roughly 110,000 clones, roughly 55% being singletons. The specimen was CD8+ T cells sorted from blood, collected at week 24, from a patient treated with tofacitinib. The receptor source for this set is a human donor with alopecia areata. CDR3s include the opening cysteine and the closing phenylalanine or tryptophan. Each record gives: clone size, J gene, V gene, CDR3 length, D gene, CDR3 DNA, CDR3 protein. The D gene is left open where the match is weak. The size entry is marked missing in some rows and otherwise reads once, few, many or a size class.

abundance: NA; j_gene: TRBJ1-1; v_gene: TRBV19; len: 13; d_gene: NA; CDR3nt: TGTGCCAGTATCCCACGGGGGAACACTGAAGCTTTCTTT; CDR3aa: CASIPRGNTEAFF
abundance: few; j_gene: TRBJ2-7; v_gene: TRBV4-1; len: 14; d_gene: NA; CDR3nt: TGCGCCAGCAGCCCTCGGACGTTAAAGGAGGAGCAGTACTTC; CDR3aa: CASSPRTLKEEQYF
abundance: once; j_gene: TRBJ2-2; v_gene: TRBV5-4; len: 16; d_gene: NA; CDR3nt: TGTGCCAGCAGCTTGGACAGGGAGTTTAACACCGGGGAGCTGTTTTTT; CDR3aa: CASSLDREFNTGELFF
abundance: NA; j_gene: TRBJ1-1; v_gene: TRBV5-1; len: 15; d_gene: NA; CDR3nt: TGCGCCAGCAGCTTGGCCGAGGGGAGTCGGACTGAAGCTTTCTTT; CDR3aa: CASSLAEGSRTEAFF
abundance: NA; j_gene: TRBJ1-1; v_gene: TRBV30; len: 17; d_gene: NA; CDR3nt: TGTGCCTGGAGTGCCCACCTCAGGGGTATGGAGGACACTGAAGCTTTCTTT; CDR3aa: CAWSAHLRGMEDTEAFF
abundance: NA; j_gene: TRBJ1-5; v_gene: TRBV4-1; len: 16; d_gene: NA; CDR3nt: TGCGCCAGCAGCCAAGTAGAAGGGGGGGGCAATCAGCCCCAGCATTTT; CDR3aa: CASSQVEGGGNQPQHF
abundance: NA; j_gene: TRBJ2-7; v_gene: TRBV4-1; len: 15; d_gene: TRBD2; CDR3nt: TGCGCCAGCAGCCCCGGACTAGCGGCATCCTACGAGCAGTACTTC; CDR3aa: CASSPGLAASYEQYF
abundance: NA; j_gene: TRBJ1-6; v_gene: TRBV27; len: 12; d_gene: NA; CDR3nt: TGTGCCAGCAGTCCCCAGAGGGCACCCCTCCACTTT; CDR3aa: CASSPQRAPLHF
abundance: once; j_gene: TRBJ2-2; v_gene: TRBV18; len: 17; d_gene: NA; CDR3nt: TGTGCCAGCTCACCGCCCAAGGGGTACTTGAACACCGGGGAGCTGTTTTTT; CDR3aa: CASSPPKGYLNTGELFF
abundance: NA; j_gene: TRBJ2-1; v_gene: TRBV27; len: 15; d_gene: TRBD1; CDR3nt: TGTGCCAGCAGCCCAACAGGGGCATCCTACAATGAGCAGTTCTTC; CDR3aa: CASSPTGASYNEQFF
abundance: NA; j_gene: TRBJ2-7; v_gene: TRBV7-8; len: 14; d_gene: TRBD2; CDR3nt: TGTGCCAGCAGCTCCTGGGAGGGCGAGGACGAGCAGTACTTC; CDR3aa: CASSSWEGEDEQYF
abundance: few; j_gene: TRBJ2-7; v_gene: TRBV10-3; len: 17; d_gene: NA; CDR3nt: TGTGCCATCAGTGTCCCTCGCCGACCTTACGAAGGCTACGAGCAGTACTTC; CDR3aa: CAISVPRRPYEGYEQYF